This T cell receptor beta chain derives from a study of blood T cell repertoires in COVID-19. The CDR3 has 15 amino acids. CDR1 SGHRS and CDR2 YFSETQ come from the germline V gene. V dropped 0 bases and J dropped 5; count of bases not matched to a gene: 6. Repertoires were generated with immunoSEQ multiplex PCR, while TCRdb's copy carries only in-frame clones and drops some. The sample has fewer than 400,000 clones, roughly 90% seen once; the top ten hold around 3.9%. A COVID-19 case had been met by exposed participants during the 2 weeks before study entry. Sequences were obtained from PBMCs or T cells enriched from blood (not recorded which). The chain links TRBV5-1 to TRBJ2-5, with 8 bases matching TRBD2. The sequence came from a woman in her thirties who had been exposed to COVID-19. CDR3 sequence reads: CASSLGRGGLETQYF. DNA for the CDR3: TGCGCCAGCAGCTTGGGACGGGGGGGCCTTGAGACCCAGTACTTC.